Each of the 3 T cell receptor beta chains below was sequenced from the same sample in a study of blood T cell repertoires in COVID-19 (dated by TCRdb to between 2020 and 2021). The receptor library was made with the immunoSEQ multiplex PCR assay. The clones in this table, taken by TCRdb from immuneACCESS, are in-frame only. Not every clone is retained; where verified, under half of the shortfall comes from an unresolved V gene, and the cause of the rest is unknown. Here the sample has 120,000 to 150,000 clones; over 80% occur a single time. 37% of the sample belongs to the ten largest clones. Sequencing was carried out using peripheral blood. Every receptor here comes from a man in his forties or fifties who had recovered from COVID-19.

This sequence joins TRBV4-2 and TRBJ2-5; D ambiguous. V dropped 0 bases and J dropped 4 bases, with 12 bases sitting between them. This CDR3 has 15 amino acids. Germline V gene data show CDR1 as LGHNA and CDR2 as YNFKEQ. DNA for the CDR3: TGTGCCAGCAGCCAAGATGCCGGGTCCGGAGAGACCCAGTACTTC. It translates to CASSQDAGSGETQYF.

The gene calls are TRBV21-1 and TRBJ2-3; the listed D gene, TRBD2, was not tested against the DNA. TRBV21-1 is described as a pseudogene. The CDR3 has 18 residues. CDR3 bases: TGTGCCAGCAGCAAAGAAGAGCGGGGGGGACCCGCAACAGATACGCAGTATTTT. Its protein product is CASSKEERGGPATDTQYF.

Concerning this clone itself: One end of the junction varies from germline; a read error may be responsible. CDR3 nucleotide sequence: TGTGCCAGCAGCTGGACTAGCGGGGGGGCGAGGGACTTC. It yields the protein CASSWTSGGARDF. The chain has TRBV7-2 and TRBJ2-5, with 15 bases that match TRBD2. CDR3 size: 13 residues. The germline gives CDR1 SGHTA, CDR2 FQGNSA.